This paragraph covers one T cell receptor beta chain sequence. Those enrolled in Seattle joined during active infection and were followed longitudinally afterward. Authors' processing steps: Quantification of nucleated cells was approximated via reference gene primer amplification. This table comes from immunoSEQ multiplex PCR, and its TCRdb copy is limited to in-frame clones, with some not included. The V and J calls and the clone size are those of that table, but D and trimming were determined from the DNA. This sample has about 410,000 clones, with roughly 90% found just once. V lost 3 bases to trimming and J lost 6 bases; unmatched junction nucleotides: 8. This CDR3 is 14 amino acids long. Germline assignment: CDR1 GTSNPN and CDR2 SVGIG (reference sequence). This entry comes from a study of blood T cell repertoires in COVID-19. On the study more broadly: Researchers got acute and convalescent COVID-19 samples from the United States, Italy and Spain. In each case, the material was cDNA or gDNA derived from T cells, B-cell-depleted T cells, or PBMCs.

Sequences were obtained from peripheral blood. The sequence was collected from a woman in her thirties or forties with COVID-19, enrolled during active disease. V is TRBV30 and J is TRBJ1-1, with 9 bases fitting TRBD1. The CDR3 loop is CAWSPGQGIAEAFF. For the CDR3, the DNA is TGTGCCTGGAGCCCAGGACAGGGGATCGCTGAAGCTTTCTTT.